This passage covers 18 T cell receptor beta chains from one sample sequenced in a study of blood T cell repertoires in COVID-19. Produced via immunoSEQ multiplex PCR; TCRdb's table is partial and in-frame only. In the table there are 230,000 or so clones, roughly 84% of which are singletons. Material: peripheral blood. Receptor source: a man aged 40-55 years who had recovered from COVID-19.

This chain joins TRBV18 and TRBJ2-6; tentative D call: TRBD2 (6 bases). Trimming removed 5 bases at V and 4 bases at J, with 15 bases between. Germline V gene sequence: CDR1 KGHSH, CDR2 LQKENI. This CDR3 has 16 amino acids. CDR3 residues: CASSILGGQGANVLTF. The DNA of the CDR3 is TGTGCCAGCTCAATTTTAGGAGGGCAAGGGGCCAACGTCCTGACTTTC.

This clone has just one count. CDR3 DNA: TGCGCCAGGAGGGGGGGCCGGAACACTGAAGCTTTCTTT. Its protein product is CARRGGRNTEAFF. The gene calls are TRBV10-1 and TRBJ1-1; maybe TRBD1 (6 bases). The V gene's germline CDR1 is WNHNN and CDR2 SYGVQD (reference sequence). The CDR3 covers 13 residues. Trimming left V 9 bases short and J 1 base short, with 12 bases between.

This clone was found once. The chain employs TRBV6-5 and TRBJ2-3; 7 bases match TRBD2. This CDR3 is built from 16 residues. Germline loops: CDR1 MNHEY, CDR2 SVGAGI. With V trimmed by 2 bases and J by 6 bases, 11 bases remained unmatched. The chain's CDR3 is CASSYRGGLVPDTQYF. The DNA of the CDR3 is TGTGCCAGCAGTTACAGGGGAGGACTAGTCCCGGATACGCAGTATTTT.

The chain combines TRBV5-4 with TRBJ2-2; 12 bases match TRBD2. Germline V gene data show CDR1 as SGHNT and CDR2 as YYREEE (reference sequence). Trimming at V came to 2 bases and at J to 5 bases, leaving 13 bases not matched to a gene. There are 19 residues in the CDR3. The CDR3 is CASSLTQLAGGLTTGELFF. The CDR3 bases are TGTGCCAGCAGCTTAACTCAACTAGCGGGAGGACTTACGACCGGGGAGCTGTTTTTT. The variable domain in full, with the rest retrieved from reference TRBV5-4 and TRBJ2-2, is ETGVTQSPTHLIKTRGQQVTLRCSSQSGHNTVSWYQQALGQGPQFIFQYYREEENGRGNFPPRFSGLQFPNYSSELNVNALELDDSALYLCASSLTQLAGGLTTGELFFGEGSRLTVL.

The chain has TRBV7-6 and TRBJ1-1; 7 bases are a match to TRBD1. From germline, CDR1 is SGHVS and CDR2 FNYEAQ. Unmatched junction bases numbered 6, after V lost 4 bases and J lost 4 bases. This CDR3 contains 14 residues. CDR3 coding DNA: TGTGCCAGCAGCTCCCGACAGGGAGGCACTGAAGCTTTCTTT. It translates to CASSSRQGGTEAFF. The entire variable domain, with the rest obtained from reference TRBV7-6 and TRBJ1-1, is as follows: GAGVSQSPRYKVTKRGQDVALRCDPISGHVSLYWYRQALGQGPEFLTYFNYEAQQDKSGLPNDRFSAERPEGSISTLTIQRTEQRDSAMYRCASSSRQGGTEAFFGQGTRLTVV.

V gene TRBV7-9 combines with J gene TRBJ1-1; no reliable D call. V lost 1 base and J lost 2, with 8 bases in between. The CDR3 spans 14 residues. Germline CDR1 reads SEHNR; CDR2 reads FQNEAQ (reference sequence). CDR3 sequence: CASSLGEGNTEAFF. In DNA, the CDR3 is TGTGCCAGCAGCTTAGGTGAGGGTAACACTGAAGCTTTCTTT.

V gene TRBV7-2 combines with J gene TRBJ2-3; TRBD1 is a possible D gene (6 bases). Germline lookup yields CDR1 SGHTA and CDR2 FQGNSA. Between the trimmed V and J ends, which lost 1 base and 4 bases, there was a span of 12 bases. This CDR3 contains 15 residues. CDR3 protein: CASSLVGTQADTQYF. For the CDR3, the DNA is TGTGCCAGCAGCTTAGTAGGGACACAGGCAGATACGCAGTATTTT.

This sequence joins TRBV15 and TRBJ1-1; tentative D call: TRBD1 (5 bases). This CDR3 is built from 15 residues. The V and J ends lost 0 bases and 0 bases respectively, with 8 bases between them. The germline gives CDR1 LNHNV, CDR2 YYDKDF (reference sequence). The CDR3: CATSREGAMNTEAFF. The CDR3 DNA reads TGTGCCACCAGCAGAGAAGGGGCAATGAACACTGAAGCTTTCTTT.

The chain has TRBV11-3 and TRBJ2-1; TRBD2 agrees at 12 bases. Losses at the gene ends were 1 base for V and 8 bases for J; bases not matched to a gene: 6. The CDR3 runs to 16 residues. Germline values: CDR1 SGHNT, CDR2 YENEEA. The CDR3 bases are TGTGCCAGCAGCTTAGTATCTAGCGGGGGGGCCGATGAGCAGTTCTTC. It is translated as CASSLVSSGGADEQFF. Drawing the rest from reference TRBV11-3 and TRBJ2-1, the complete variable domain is EAGVVQSPRYKIIEKKQPVAFWCNPISGHNTLYWYLQNLGQGPELLIRYENEEAVDDSQLPKDRFSAERLKGVDSTLKIQPAELGDSAVYLCASSLVSSGGADEQFFGPGTRLTVL.

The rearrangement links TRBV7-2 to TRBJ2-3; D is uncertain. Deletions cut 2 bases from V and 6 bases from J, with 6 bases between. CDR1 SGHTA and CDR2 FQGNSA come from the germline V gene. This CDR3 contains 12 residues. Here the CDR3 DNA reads TGTGCCAGCAGCTTATCCTTTGATACGCAGTATTTT. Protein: CASSLSFDTQYF.

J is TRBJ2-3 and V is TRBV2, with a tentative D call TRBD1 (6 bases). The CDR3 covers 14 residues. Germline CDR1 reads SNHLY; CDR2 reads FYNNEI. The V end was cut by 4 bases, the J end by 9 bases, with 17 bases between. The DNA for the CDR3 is TGTGCCAGCAGTGGGACAGCTGGAAGGAGGACGCAGTATTTT. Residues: CASSGTAGRRTQYF.

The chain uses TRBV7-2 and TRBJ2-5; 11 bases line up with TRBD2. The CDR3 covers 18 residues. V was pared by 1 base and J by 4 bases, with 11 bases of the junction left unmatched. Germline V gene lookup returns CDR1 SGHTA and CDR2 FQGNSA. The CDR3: CASSLVLVSGGAGETQYF. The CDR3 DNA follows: TGTGCCAGCAGCTTAGTCCTCGTTAGCGGGGGGGCTGGAGAGACCCAGTACTTC.

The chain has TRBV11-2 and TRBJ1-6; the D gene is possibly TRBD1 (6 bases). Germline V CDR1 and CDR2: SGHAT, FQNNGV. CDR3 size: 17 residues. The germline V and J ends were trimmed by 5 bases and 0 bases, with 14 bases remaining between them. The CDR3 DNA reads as TGTGCCAGCAGCCAGGGCACAGGGAGCTCCTATAATTCACCCCTCCACTTT. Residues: CASSQGTGSSYNSPLHF.

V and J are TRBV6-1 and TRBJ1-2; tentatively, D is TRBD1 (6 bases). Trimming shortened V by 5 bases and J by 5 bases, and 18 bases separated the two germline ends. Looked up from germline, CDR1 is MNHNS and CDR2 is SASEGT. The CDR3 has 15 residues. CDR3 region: CASSLLRGRGYGYTF. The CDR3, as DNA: TGTGCCAGCAGTCTTCTAAGGGGCAGGGGTTATGGCTACACCTTC.

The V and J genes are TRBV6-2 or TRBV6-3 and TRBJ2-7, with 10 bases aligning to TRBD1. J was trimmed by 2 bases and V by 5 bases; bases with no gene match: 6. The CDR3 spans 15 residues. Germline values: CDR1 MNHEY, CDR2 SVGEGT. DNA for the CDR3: TGTGCCAGCAGTATACCGGGACAGGGGCCCTACGAGCAGTACTTC. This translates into CASSIPGQGPYEQYF.

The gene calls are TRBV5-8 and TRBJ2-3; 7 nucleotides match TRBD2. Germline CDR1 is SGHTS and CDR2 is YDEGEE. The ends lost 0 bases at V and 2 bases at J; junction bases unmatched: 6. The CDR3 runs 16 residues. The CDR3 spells CASSLVLLANTDTQYF. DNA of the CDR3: TGTGCCAGCAGCTTGGTTTTACTAGCGAACACAGATACGCAGTATTTT.

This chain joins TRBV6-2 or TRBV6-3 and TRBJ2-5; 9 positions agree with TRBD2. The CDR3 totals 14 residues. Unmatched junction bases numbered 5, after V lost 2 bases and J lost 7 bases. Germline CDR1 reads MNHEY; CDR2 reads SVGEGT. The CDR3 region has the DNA TGTGCCAGCAGTTACAGCACTAGCGGGTGGACCCAGTACTTC. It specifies CASSYSTSGWTQYF.

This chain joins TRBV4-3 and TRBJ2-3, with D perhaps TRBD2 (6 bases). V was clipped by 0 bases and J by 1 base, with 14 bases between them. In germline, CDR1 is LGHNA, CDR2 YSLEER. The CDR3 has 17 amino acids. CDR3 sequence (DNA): TGCGCCAGCAGCCAAGACGGTGCTAGCGAGGGCACAGATACGCAGTATTTT. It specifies CASSQDGASEGTDTQYF.